Below, 3 T cell receptor beta chains from the same sample are listed, as sequenced in a study of prognosis after radiotherapy for stage I lung cancer. Amplicons of TCR beta CDR3 were generated from genomic DNA by two-round multiplex PCR. The authors ran first-round PCR with primers specific to each TRBV and TRBJ gene. TCRdb reanalysed the multiplex PCR reads using MiXCR and keeps one entry per CDR3 protein. The sample carries around 25,000 distinct CDR3 sequences, under 40% recorded once. This material consisted of PBMCs, taken before or after stereotactic body radiation therapy (not recorded which). The receptors derive from a donor at least 50 years old with non-small cell lung cancer.

Ten or more counts support this clonotype. The rearrangement links TRBV12-3 or TRBV12-4 to TRBJ2-1, with D possibly being TRBD1 (6 bases). The CDR3 runs 13 residues. The germline V and J ends were trimmed by 1 base and 7 bases, with 8 bases remaining between them. The CDR3 region has the DNA TGTGCCAGCAGTTTAGGGACAGTGAATGAGCAGTTCTTC. Translating gives CASSLGTVNEQFF.

This clonotype was counted ten times or more. The chain couples TRBV28 to TRBJ1-5; no clear D. The germline gives CDR1 MDHEN, CDR2 SYDVKM. Between the trimmed V and J ends, which lost 3 bases and 9 bases, there was a span of 15 bases. This CDR3 has 14 amino acids. DNA for the CDR3: TGTGCCAGCAGTTTGTCATCCAAGAACAGGCCCCAGCATTTT. As protein: CASSLSSKNRPQHF.

Notes on this clonotype: Only one base separates this from a far larger clonotype, so it likely reflects a read error. The J gene is TRBJ1-2, the V gene TRBV6-2 or TRBV6-3; 9 bases match TRBD1. The CDR3 is made up of 15 amino acids. The J segment lost 5 bases and the V segment lost 7 bases, leaving 11 bases of the junction unmatched. Germline-derived CDR1 and CDR2 are MNHEY and SVGEGT. The CDR3 DNA is TGTGCCAGCATCCGACGTAGACAGGGGGGTTATGGCTACACCTTC. It codes for CASIRRRQGGYGYTF.